Presented here are 22 T cell receptor beta chains from one specimen sequenced in a study of T cells in Graves' hyperthyroidism and ophthalmopathy. TCR beta CDR3 regions were amplified from RNA transcripts. The HTBI primer set was used in a first-round RT-PCR of the TCR CDR3. MiXCR was run by TCRdb on the multiplex PCR reads, yielding one entry per CDR3 protein. The sample contains roughly 500,000 distinct CDR3 sequences, 22% of which appear only once. The material sequenced was blood. These receptors all come from a woman between 70 and 85 years old with Graves' ophthalmopathy.

J is TRBJ1-2 and V is TRBV12-3 or TRBV12-4; 7 bases are shared with TRBD1. This CDR3 has 13 residues. V trimming: 4 bases; J trimming: 10 bases; junction bases outside the gene matches: 9. The CDR3 DNA sequence: TGTGCCAGCAGTTCCTATACAGGGGCCGACTACACCTTC. Encoded protein: CASSSYTGADYTF.

The chain uses TRBV3-1 and TRBJ2-5; 16 nucleotides match TRBD2. After removal of 4 bases from V and 7 bases from J, the junction contained 6 bases not matched to a gene. The CDR3 extends over 16 amino acids. The germline V gene has CDR1 LGHDT and CDR2 YNNKEL (reference sequence). The CDR3 nucleotides are TGTGCCAGCAGCCCCGGGACTAGCGGGAGGGGGGGGACCCAGTACTTC. Translating it yields CASSPGTSGRGGTQYF.

The gene calls are TRBV2 and TRBJ1-1; a weak D match, TRBD1 (5 bases). The V and J ends lost 6 bases and 4 bases respectively, with 18 bases between them. Looked up from germline, CDR1 is SNHLY and CDR2 is FYNNEI. The CDR3 consists of 15 residues. The CDR3 nucleotides are TGTGCCAGCAGCACCCGGGTGGGGGGTGGCACTGAAGCTTTCTTT. This gives the protein CASSTRVGGGTEAFF.

This chain uses TRBV10-3 with TRBJ2-3; D remains unclear. Germline V lookup: CDR1 ENHRY, CDR2 SYGVKD. V gave up 3 bases and J gave up 8 bases, with 15 bases separating them. The CDR3 consists of 14 residues. The CDR3 DNA reads as TGTGCCATCAGTGACTCTTTCAACGTGGGTACGCAGTATTTT. Protein product: CAISDSFNVGTQYF.

This clonotype was seen a handful of times. The V and J genes are TRBV19 and TRBJ2-2; no reliable D call. Germline CDR1 is LNHDA and CDR2 is SQIVND (reference sequence). The V end was cut by 3 bases, the J end by 4 bases, with 6 bases between. This CDR3 is 13 amino acids long. The CDR3 nucleotides are TGTGCCAGTAGTATTGTGGGCACCGGGGAGCTGTTTTTT. Its translation: CASSIVGTGELFF.

This clonotype was found a few times. J is TRBJ2-1 and V is TRBV7-8; D might be TRBD2 (6 bases). Germline V gives CDR1 SGHVS, CDR2 FQNEAQ. The CDR3 length is 16 residues. The V gene lost 2 bases and the J gene lost 8 bases, with 19 bases spanning the gap. The chain's CDR3 is CASSLLSGTGSYEQFF. The CDR3 DNA reads TGTGCCAGCAGCTTACTATCCGGGACTGGGTCCTATGAGCAGTTCTTC.

This sequence joins TRBV6-1 and TRBJ2-4, with 9 positions matching TRBD2. Trimming cost V 8 bases and J 6 bases; bases outside gene matches: 2. This CDR3 is built from 12 residues. Germline V gene sequence: CDR1 MNHNS, CDR2 SASEGT. This chain's CDR3 is CASGSGGNIQYF. DNA for the CDR3: TGTGCCAGCGGTAGCGGGGGAAACATTCAGTACTTC.

The chain uses TRBV30 and TRBJ1-2; 7 nucleotides line up with TRBD1. The V and J ends lost 1 base and 5 bases, in that order; junction bases with no gene match: 1. This CDR3 is 12 amino acids long. Germline lookup yields CDR1 GTSNPN and CDR2 SVGIG (reference sequence). CDR3 bases: TGTGCCTGGAGTGAACAGGGGTATGGCTACACCTTC. Translated: CAWSEQGYGYTF.

This clonotype occurred many times. The V call is TRBV3-1, the J call TRBJ2-5, with D tentatively TRBD2 (5 bases). V was trimmed by 1 base and J by 5 bases, leaving 14 bases between them. Germline CDR1 reads LGHDT; CDR2 reads YNNKEL (reference sequence). CDR3 length: 15 amino acids. Here the CDR3 DNA reads TGTGCCAGCAGCCAAGCTAGCCTGGCAAGTGAGACCCAGTACTTC. The encoded protein is CASSQASLASETQYF.

This clonotype was observed a few times. The rearrangement links TRBV30 to TRBJ1-2; D unresolved. The CDR3 has 12 residues. Trimming removed 8 bases at V and 2 bases at J, with 12 bases between. Germline V CDR1 and CDR2: GTSNPN, SVGIG (reference sequence). In DNA, the CDR3 is TGTGCCAGCCCGACGGAGAACTATGGCTACACCTTC. Translating it yields CASPTENYGYTF.

This clonotype was detected only a few times. This chain links TRBV4-1 with TRBJ2-7; TRBD1 aligns across 7 bases. Germline V gene lookup returns CDR1 MGHRA and CDR2 YSYEKL. The CDR3 consists of 15 residues. V lost 4 bases, J lost 3 bases, and 9 bases stayed unmatched. DNA for the CDR3: TGCGCCAGCAGCCCTCGTGGGACAGAAGTCTACGAGCAGTACTTC. Its protein product is CASSPRGTEVYEQYF.

This clonotype was observed many times. The V gene is TRBV6-1, the J gene TRBJ2-3, with 8 bases fitting TRBD2. This CDR3 is built from 16 residues. Germline values: CDR1 MNHNS, CDR2 SASEGT. J lost 3 bases, V lost 6 bases, and 11 bases had no gene match. The CDR3 sequence is CASRPPPGLGTDTQYF. The CDR3 DNA sequence: TGTGCCAGCAGACCTCCCCCGGGACTAGGGACAGATACGCAGTATTTT.

The V and J genes are TRBV28 and TRBJ1-5; 7 bases match TRBD1. Trimming at V came to 8 bases and at J to 6 bases, leaving 7 bases not matched to a gene. The CDR3 totals 13 residues. Germline assignment: CDR1 MDHEN and CDR2 SYDVKM. CDR3 in amino acids: CASSDRAGQPQHF. The CDR3 coding sequence is TGTGCCAGCTCCGACAGGGCGGGTCAGCCCCAGCATTTT.

The CDR3: CASSLGQTNEQYF. DNA of the CDR3: TGCGCCAGCAGCTTGGGACAGACAAACGAGCAGTACTTC. The J gene is TRBJ2-7, the V gene TRBV5-1, with a possible D match to TRBD1 (5 bases). V lost 0 bases and J lost 5, with 9 bases in between. Germline V gene sequence: CDR1 SGHRS, CDR2 YFSETQ. The CDR3 spans 13 residues.

V is TRBV9 and J is TRBJ2-1; maybe TRBD1 (5 bases). The CDR3 extends over 14 amino acids. The germline gives CDR1 SGDLS, CDR2 YYNGEE. Between the trimmed V and J ends, which lost 3 bases and 15 bases, there was a span of 22 bases. The CDR3 DNA sequence: TGTGCCAGCAGCGGCACAGGAAGAGAGTGGATTTTGTTCTTC. Protein sequence: CASSGTGREWILFF.

This clonotype was found a few times. The chain carries TRBV30 and TRBJ1-2; the D is unclear. The CDR3 has 13 amino acids. V shed 1 base and J shed 0 bases, with 6 bases lying between them. Germline CDR1 reads GTSNPN; CDR2 reads SVGIG (reference sequence). This CDR3 reads CAWSEMANYGYTF. CDR3 in DNA: TGTGCCTGGAGTGAGATGGCTAACTATGGCTACACCTTC.

The gene calls are TRBV7-2 and TRBJ1-6, with D possibly being TRBD1 (6 bases). The V end was cut by 2 bases, the J end by 9 bases, with 11 bases between. Germline V lookup: CDR1 SGHTA, CDR2 FQGNSA. The CDR3 totals 14 residues. CDR3 in DNA: TGTGCCAGCAGCTTAAGGGGGGGGGCTTCACCCCTCCACTTT. This sequence encodes CASSLRGGASPLHF.

This chain uses TRBV14 with TRBJ2-3, with D possibly matching TRBD2 (6 bases). With 3 bases removed from V and 5 bases from J, the gap between germline ends came to 9 bases. Per germline, CDR1 SGHDN and CDR2 FVKESK. The CDR3 length is 13 residues. CDR3 loop: CASSQGLGDTQYF. The CDR3 coding sequence is TGTGCCAGCAGCCAGGGACTTGGAGATACGCAGTATTTT.

This chain joins TRBV7-2 and TRBJ2-3; D gene ambiguous. The V gene's germline CDR1 is SGHTA and CDR2 FQGNSA. The CDR3 is 14 residues long. The V end was cut by 5 bases, the J end by 6 bases, with 15 bases between. CDR3 loop: CASSTYMTSDTQYF. CDR3 DNA: TGTGCCAGCAGCACCTACATGACTTCGGATACGCAGTATTTT.

The chain uses TRBV5-6 and TRBJ2-2; D call uncertain. Germline loops: CDR1 SGHDT, CDR2 YYEEEE. The CDR3 sequence is 15 residues long. V was shortened by 0 bases and J by 0 bases, with 6 bases between the two germline ends. CDR3 nucleotide sequence: TGTGCCAGCAGCTTGGTCCCGACGAACACCGGGGAGCTGTTTTTT. Encoded protein: CASSLVPTNTGELFF.

The chain links TRBV7-9 to TRBJ1-4; D ambiguous. CDR1 and CDR2 from the germline V gene are SEHNR and FQNEAQ (reference sequence). The CDR3 consists of 13 residues. Trimming left V 1 base short and J 7 bases short, with 7 bases between. The CDR3 DNA follows: TGTGCCAGCAGCTTAGGATTGGGTGAAAAACTGTTTTTT. It yields the protein CASSLGLGEKLFF.

There are a few counts of this clonotype. The rearrangement uses TRBV7-3 and TRBJ2-5, with D possibly matching TRBD1 (6 bases). Germline V gene lookup returns CDR1 SGHTA and CDR2 FQGTGA. The CDR3 has 13 residues. Trimming shortened V by 5 bases and J by 4 bases, and 11 bases separated the two germline ends. The CDR3 DNA sequence: TGTGCCAGCAGCGCCACAGGGCGAGAGACCCAGTACTTC. Protein: CASSATGRETQYF.